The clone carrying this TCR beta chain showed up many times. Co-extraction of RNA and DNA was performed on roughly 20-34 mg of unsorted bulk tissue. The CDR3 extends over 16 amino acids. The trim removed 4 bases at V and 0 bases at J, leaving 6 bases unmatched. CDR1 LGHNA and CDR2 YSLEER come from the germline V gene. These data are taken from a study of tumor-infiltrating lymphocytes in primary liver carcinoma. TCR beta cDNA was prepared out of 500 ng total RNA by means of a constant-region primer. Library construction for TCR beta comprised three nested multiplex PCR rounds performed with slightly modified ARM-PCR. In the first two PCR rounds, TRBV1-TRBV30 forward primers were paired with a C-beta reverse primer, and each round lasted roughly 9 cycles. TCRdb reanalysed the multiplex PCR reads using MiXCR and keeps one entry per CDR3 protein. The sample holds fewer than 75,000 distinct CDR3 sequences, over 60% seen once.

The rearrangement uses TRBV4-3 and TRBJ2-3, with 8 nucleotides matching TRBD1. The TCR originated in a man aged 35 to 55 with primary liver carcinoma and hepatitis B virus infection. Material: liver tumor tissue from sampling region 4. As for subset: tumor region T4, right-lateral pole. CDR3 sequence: CASSRDGDRSTDTQYF. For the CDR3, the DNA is TGCGCCAGCAGCCGAGACGGGGACAGGAGCACAGATACGCAGTATTTT.